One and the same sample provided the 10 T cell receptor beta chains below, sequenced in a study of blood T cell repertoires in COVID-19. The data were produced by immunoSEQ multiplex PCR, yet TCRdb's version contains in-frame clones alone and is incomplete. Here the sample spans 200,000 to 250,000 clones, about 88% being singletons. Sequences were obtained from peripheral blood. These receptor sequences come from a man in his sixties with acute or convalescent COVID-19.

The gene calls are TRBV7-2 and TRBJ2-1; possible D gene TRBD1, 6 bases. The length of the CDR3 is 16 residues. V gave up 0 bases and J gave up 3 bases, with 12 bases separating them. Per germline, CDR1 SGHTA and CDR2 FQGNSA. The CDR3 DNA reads TGTGCCAGCAGCTTAGCTTGGGGGCAGGGCTACAATGAGCAGTTCTTC. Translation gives CASSLAWGQGYNEQFF.

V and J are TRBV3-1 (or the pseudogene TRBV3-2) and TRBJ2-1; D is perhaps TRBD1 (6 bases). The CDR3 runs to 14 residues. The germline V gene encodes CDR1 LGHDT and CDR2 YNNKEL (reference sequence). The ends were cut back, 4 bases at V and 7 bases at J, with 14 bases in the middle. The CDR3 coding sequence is TGTGCCAGCAGCCTAGGATTACAGGGAAATGAGCAGTTCTTC. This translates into CASSLGLQGNEQFF.

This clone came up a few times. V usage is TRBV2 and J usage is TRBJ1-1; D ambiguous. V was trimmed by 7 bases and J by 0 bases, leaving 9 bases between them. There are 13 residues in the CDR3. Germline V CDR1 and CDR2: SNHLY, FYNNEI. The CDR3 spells CASMRVMNTEAFF. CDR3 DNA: TGTGCCAGCATGAGGGTCATGAACACTGAAGCTTTCTTT.

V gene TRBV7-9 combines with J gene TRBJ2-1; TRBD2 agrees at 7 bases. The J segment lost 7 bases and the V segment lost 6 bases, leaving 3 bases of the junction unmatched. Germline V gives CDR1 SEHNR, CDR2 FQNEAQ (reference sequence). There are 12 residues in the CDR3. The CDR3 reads CASSSGGNEQFF. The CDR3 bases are TGTGCCAGCAGTTCCGGGGGGAATGAGCAGTTCTTC.

The CDR3 sequence is CASSQDQLAQPQHF. CDR3 bases: TGCGCCAGCAGCCAAGATCAATTGGCTCAGCCCCAGCATTTT. The chain carries TRBV4-1 and TRBJ1-5, with unresolved D. The CDR3 has 14 amino acids. The ends were cut back, 0 bases at V and 6 bases at J, with 9 bases in the middle. CDR1 and CDR2 from the germline V gene are MGHRA and YSYEKL.

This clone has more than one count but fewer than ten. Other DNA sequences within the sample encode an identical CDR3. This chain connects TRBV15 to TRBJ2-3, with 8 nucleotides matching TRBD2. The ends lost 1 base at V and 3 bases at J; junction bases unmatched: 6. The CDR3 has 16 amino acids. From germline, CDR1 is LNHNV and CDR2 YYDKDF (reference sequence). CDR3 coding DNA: TGTGCCACCAGCAGAGCACTCAGCGGGGGTACAGATACGCAGTATTTT. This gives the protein CATSRALSGGTDTQYF.

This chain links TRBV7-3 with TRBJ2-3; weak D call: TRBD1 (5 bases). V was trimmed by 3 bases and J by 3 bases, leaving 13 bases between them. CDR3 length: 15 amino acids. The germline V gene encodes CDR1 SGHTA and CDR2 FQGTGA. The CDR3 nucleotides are TGTGCCAGCAGCTTGCCCAAGGGGCCAACAGATACGCAGTATTTT. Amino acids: CASSLPKGPTDTQYF. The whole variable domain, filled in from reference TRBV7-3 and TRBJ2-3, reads GAGVSQTPSNKVTEKGKYVELRCDPISGHTALYWYRQSLGQGPEFLIYFQGTGAADDSGLPNDRFFAVRPEGSVSTLKIQRTERGDSAVYLCASSLPKGPTDTQYFGPGTRLTVL.

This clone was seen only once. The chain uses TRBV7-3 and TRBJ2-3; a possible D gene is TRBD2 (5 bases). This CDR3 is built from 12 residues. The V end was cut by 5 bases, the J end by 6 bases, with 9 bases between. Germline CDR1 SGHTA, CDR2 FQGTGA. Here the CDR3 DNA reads TGTGCCAGCAGCCCCGGCGGGGATACGCAGTATTTT. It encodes CASSPGGDTQYF.

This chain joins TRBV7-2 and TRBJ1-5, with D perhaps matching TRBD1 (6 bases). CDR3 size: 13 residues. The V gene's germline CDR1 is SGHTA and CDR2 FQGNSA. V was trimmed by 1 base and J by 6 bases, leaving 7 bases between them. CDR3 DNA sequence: TGTGCCAGCAGCTTAGAGGACAGTCAGCCCCAGCATTTT. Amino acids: CASSLEDSQPQHF.

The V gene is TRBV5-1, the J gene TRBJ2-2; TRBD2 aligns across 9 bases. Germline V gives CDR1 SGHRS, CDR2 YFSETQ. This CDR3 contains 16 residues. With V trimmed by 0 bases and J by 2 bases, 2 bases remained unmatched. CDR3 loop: CASSLGLAANTGELFF. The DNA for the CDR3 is TGCGCCAGCAGCTTGGGACTAGCGGCCAACACCGGGGAGCTGTTTTTT.